The present entry profiles one T cell receptor (beta chain) with its context. The entry originates in a study of blood T cell repertoires in COVID-19. Study-level background: Donors in the United States, Italy and Spain gave samples during acute or convalescent COVID-19. T cells, B-cell-depleted T cells, or PBMCs supplied cDNA or gDNA.

In the study's own analysis: From reference gene primer amplification, estimates of nucleated cell counts were derived. The assay was immunoSEQ multiplex PCR, and TCRdb's table has in-frame clones only and misses some. V, J and clone size reflect that table, while D and trimming were determined from the DNA. Among 90,000 or so clones listed, 75% to 90% were seen once. Germline V gives CDR1 MNHEY, CDR2 SVGAGI. V lost 4 bases to trimming and J lost 0 bases, with 7 bases between them. This CDR3 spans 13 amino acids. Enrolled during active infection, Seattle patients were then followed longitudinally. This chain uses TRBV6-5 with TRBJ2-7; no clear D gene. The sample was peripheral blood. The clonotype was recovered from a man aged 55 to 69 with COVID-19, enrolled during active disease. In DNA, the CDR3 is TGTGCCAGCAGTTCAGGTCCCTCCTACGAGCAGTACTTC. Its translation is CASSSGPSYEQYF.